This T cell receptor (beta chain) was recorded in a study of T cells in Graves' hyperthyroidism and ophthalmopathy (dated by TCRdb to between 2018 and 2020). Background on the whole study: Peripheral blood samples were taken at initial diagnosis, before any treatment was given. According to the paper, TCR Vbeta CDR3 sequencing was carried out on approximately 140 peripheral blood samples, which came from 40 to 45 ophthalmopathy, around 75 hyperthyroidism and roughly 17 progressor patients. The 100 or so discovery patients were randomly split 7:3 into training and test sets. Whether ophthalmopathy could be predicted prospectively was tested in an independent validation cohort made up of under 20 hyperthyroidism patients plus 17 patients who later progressed to ophthalmopathy. After blood sampling, hyperthyroidism patients were treated with methimazole at a starting dose of 30 mg daily, and ophthalmopathy patients were treated with high-dose intravenous methylprednisolone. To identify TCR V-J signatures that set the groups apart, the researchers used a discovery cohort of approximately 98 patients, made up of some 41 with Graves' ophthalmopathy and about 59 with stable Graves' hyperthyroidism. In addition, the study compared T-cell repertoires in thyroid tissue and in blood from about 6 Graves' hyperthyroidism patients.

Overall results and qualifications from the work: No statistical method was used to set the sample size in advance, and investigators knew the group allocation. Most expanded thyroid clonotypes (frequency above 0.001) were also found in blood, which suggests that blood repertoires may mirror thyroid immune responses. In validation, the model predicted progression to ophthalmopathy a median of approximately 6.3 months before onset, with roughly 70% sensitivity and around 76% specificity. In cross-validation, a model built on a 13 V-J signature told ophthalmopathy apart from stable hyperthyroidism with approximately 91% sensitivity and 81% to 82% specificity, and in testing the same model reached 80%/75%.

Stable Graves' hyperthyroidism was defined as no progression to ophthalmopathy during 18 months of follow-up. The hyperthyroidism patients were between 18 and 65 years old and newly diagnosed, with a disease duration of less than 2 months. Patients with uncontrolled infections, other autoimmune diseases, pregnancy or lactation were excluded. Clinical symptoms, serum thyroxine and TRAb, thyroid ultrasound, and orbital computed tomography formed the basis for the diagnoses. PBMCs were separated from roughly 10 ml of fresh peripheral blood using Ficoll-Paque density gradient centrifugation. Total RNA was extracted using Trizol reagent, and RNA quality was assessed on an Agilent 2100 Bioanalyzer. The CDR3 sequence holds 15 residues, the cysteine and phenylalanine included. Only the CDR3 part of the read is kept: 45 bases, read in frame from the first base. CDR1 and CDR2, per the germline V gene (reference sequence), are LNHDA and SQIVND.

The TCR beta CDR3 regions were amplified from the RNA transcripts. The TCR CDR3 was subjected to a first round of RT-PCR using the HTBI primer set and the Qiagen OneStep RT-PCR kit. Libraries were constructed in a second round of multiplex PCR, after which size selection and purification were performed. Sequencing of the libraries was done on an Illumina HiSeq2000 using paired-end 100 bp reads. Under the source paper's analysis protocol: Raw data were processed with SOAPnuke, discarding reads with adapters, uncalled bases, mean Phred below 15, or no exact constant-primer or identifier match. COPE v1.2.5 was used to merge high-quality paired reads, and clonotypes were defined as unique nucleotide sequences. MiTCR v1.1 was used to align the clonotypes against IMGT TRBV, TRBD and TRBJ reference segments. Only V-J combinations with frequency above 0.0001, covering 99% to 99.2% of repertoires, were analysed. A TCS score was defined as the ratio between F50 (clonal expansion) and ExV (chaos), using BLOSUM62-based TCRdist between CDR3 peptides within each V-J. Welch's t-statistics and random forest reduced approximately 520 V-J features to fewer than 15, which were used in a naive Bayes classifier (R e1071). Thyroid-blood repertoire similarity was quantified with the Morisita-Horn index. TCRdb itself trimmed the public reads at Q25 with fastp, ran MiXCR and retained productive beta chains. Under each unique CDR3 protein, matching rows form one entry showing the most common genes and DNA. The V and J calls were not made by the authors but by TCRdb's processing. Here the sample has around 720,000 distinct CDR3 sequences; 30% to 40% occur a single time. The leading ten clones occupy roughly 30% of the sample.

In the case of this clonotype: What this receptor recognizes is not known. A read error may explain this, as a much larger clone is one base away.

Material for sequencing was blood. The chain was built from TRBV19 and TRBJ1-2, with a tentative D gene TRBD1 over 5 matching bases. The TCR originated in a woman in her forties with Graves' hyperthyroidism. The CDR3 region has the sequence CASSPVGEANYGCTF. The DNA sequence reads TGTGCCAGTAGTCCAGTGGGGGAAGCTAACTATGGCTGCACCTTC.